This T cell receptor beta chain was retrieved from a study of cytomegalovirus exposure and HLA in healthy donors. Germline V gene data show CDR1 as MNHEY and CDR2 as SVGAGI. There are 14 residues in the CDR3. V dropped 6 bases and J dropped 2; count of bases not matched to a gene: 7. The method was immunoSEQ multiplex PCR; TCRdb's version includes in-frame clones alone and lacks a portion of them. The table lists about 110,000 clones, approximately 85% of them singletons. The TCR was taken from a woman aged 18-29 years in good health and CMV-seronegative. The chain recombines TRBV6-5 with TRBJ2-7; 7 bases are shared with TRBD1. Sequenced: PBMCs. CDR3 nucleotides: TGTGCCAGCAGCAAGACAGGGAGCACCTACGAGCAGTACTTC. Amino acid sequence: CASSKTGSTYEQYF.